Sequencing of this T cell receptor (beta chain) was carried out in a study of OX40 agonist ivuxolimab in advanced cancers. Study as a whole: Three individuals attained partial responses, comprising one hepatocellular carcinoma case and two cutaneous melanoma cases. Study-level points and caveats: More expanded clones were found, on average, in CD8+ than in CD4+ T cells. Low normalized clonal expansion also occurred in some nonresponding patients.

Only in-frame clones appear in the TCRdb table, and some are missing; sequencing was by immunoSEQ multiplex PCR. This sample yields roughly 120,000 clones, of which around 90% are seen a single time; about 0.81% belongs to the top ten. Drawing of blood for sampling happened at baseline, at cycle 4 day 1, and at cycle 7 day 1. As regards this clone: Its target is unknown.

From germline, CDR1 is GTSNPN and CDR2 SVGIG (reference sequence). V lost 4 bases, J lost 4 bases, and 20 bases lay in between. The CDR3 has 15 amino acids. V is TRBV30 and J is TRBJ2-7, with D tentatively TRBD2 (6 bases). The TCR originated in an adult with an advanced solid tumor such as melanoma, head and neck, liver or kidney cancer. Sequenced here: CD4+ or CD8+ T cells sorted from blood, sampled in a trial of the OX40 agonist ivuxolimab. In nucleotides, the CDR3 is TGTGCCTGGACCCCCGATAAGTCTCGGGGGTACGAGCAGTACTTC. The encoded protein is CAWTPDKSRGYEQYF.